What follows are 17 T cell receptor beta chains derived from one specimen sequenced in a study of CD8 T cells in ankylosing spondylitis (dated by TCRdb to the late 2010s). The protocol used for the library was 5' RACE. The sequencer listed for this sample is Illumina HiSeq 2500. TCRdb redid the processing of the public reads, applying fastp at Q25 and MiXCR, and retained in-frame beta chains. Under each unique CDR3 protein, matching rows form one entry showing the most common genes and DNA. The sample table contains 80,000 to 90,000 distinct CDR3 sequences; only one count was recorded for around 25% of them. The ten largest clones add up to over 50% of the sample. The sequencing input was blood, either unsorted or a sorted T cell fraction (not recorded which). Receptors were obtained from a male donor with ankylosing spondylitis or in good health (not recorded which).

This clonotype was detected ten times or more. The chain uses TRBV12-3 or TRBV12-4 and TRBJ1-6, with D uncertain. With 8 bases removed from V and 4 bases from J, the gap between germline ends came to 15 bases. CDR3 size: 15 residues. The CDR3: CASLDLEGYNSPLHF. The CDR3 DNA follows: TGTGCCAGCCTAGACCTGGAAGGGTATAATTCACCCCTCCACTTT.

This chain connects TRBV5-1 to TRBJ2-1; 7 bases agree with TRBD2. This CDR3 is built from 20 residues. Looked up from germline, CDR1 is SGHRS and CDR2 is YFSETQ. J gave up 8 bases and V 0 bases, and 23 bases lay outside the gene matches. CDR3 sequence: CASSLDWASGRLRTTYEQFF. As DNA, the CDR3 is TGCGCCAGCAGCTTGGACTGGGCTAGCGGACGACTTAGGACTACCTATGAGCAGTTCTTC.

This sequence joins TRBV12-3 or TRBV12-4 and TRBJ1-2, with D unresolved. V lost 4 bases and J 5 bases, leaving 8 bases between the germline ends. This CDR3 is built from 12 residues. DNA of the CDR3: TGTGCCAGCAGTTCGGCGGGATATGGCTACACCTTC. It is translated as CASSSAGYGYTF.

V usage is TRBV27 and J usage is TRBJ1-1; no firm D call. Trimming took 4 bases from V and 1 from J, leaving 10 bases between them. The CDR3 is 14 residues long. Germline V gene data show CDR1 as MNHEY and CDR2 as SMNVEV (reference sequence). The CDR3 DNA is TGTGCCAGCAGTTATGCAGCCTCGAACACTGAAGCTTTCTTT. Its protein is CASSYAASNTEAFF.

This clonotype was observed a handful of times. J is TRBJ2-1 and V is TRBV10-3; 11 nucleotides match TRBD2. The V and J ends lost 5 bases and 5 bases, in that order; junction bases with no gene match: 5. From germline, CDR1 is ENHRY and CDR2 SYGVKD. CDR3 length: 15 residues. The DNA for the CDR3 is TGTGCCATCAGTTCCGGGACTAGCGGTAACAATGAGCAGTTCTTC. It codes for CAISSGTSGNNEQFF.

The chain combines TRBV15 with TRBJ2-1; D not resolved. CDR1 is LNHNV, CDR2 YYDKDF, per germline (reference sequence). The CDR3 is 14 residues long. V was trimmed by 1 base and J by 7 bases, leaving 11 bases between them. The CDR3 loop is CATSRAGHNNEQFF. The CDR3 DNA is TGTGCCACCAGCAGAGCAGGCCATAATAATGAGCAGTTCTTC.

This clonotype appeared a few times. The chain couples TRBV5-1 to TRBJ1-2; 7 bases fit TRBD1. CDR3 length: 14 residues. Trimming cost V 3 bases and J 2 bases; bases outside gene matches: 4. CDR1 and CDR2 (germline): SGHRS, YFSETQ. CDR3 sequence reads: CASSSGQPNYGYTF. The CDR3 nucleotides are TGCGCCAGCAGCTCGGGACAGCCAAACTATGGCTACACCTTC. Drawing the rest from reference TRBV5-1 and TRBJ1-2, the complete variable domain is KAGVTQTPRYLIKTRGQQVTLSCSPISGHRSVSWYQQTPGQGLQFLFEYFSETQRNKGNFPGRFSGRQFSNSRSEMNVSTLELGDSALYLCASSSGQPNYGYTFGSGTRLTVV.

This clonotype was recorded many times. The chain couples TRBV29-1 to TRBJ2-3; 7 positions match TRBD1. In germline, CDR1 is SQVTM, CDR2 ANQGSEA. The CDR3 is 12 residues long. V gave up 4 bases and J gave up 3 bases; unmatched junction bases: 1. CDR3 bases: TGCAGCGTTGGACAGGGAACAGATACGCAGTATTTT. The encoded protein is CSVGQGTDTQYF.

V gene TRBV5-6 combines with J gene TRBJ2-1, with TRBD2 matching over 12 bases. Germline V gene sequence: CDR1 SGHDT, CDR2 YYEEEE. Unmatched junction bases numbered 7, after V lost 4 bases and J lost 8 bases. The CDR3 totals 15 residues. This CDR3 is CASSTLTSGSYEQFF. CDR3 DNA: TGTGCCAGCAGCACCCTGACTAGCGGGAGCTATGAGCAGTTCTTC. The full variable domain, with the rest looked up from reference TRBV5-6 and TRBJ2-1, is DAGVTQSPTHLIKTRGQQVTLRCSPKSGHDTVSWYQQALGQGPQFIFQYYEEEERQRGNFPDRFSGHQFPNYSSELNVNALLLGDSALYLCASSTLTSGSYEQFFGPGTRLTVL.

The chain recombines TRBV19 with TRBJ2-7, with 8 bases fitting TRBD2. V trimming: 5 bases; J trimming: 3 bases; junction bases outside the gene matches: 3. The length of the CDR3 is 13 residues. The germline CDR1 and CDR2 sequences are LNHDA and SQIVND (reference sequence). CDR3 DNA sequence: TGTGCCAGTAGTTTAGCGGGAAACTACGAGCAGTACTTC. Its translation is CASSLAGNYEQYF.

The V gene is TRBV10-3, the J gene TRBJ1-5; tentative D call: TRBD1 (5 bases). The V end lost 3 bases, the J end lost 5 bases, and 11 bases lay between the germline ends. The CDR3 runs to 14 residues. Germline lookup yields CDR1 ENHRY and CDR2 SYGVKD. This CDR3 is CAISEGAEDQPQHF. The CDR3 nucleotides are TGTGCCATCAGTGAAGGGGCGGAAGATCAGCCCCAGCATTTT.

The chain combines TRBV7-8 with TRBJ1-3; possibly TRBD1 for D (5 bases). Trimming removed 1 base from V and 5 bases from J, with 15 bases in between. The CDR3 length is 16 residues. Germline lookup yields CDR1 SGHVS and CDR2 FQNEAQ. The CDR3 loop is CASSLVSGFIRNTIYF. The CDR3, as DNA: TGTGCCAGCAGCTTAGTATCAGGGTTTATAAGAAACACCATATATTTT.

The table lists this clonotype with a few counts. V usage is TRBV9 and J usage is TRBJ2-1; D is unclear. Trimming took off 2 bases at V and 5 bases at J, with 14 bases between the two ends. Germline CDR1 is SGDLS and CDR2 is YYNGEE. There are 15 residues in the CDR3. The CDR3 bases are TGTGCCAGCAGCGTTAGTACATCCCCTAACAATGAGCAGTTCTTC. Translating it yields CASSVSTSPNNEQFF.

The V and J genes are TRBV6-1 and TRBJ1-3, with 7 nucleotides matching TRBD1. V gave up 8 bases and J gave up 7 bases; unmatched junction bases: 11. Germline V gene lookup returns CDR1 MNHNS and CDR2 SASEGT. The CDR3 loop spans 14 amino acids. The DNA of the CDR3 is TGTGCCAGCGGGGAGACAGGGCTAGCTAACACCATATATTTT. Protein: CASGETGLANTIYF.

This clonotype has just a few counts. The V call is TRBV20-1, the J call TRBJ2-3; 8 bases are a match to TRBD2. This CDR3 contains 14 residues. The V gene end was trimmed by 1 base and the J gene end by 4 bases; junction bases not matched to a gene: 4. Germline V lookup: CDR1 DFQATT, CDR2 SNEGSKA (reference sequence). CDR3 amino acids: CSARARGAPDTQYF. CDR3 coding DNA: TGCAGTGCTAGAGCGCGGGGGGCCCCAGATACGCAGTATTTT.

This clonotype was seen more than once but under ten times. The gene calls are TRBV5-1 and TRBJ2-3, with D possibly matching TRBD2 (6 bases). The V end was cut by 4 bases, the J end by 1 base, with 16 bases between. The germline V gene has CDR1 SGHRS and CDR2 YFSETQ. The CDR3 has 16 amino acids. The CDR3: CASSPSSWEGTDTQYF. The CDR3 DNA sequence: TGCGCCAGCAGCCCATCGAGTTGGGAGGGCACAGATACGCAGTATTTT. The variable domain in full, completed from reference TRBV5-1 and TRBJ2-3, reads KAGVTQTPRYLIKTRGQQVTLSCSPISGHRSVSWYQQTPGQGLQFLFEYFSETQRNKGNFPGRFSGRQFSNSRSEMNVSTLELGDSALYLCASSPSSWEGTDTQYFGPGTRLTVL.

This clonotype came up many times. The CDR3 bases are TGTGCCAGCAGCTTGGGAGAGGAGACCCAGTACTTC. As protein: CASSLGEETQYF. The rearrangement uses TRBV7-6 and TRBJ2-5; D is perhaps TRBD2 (5 bases). CDR1 is SGHVS, CDR2 FNYEAQ, per germline. The length of the CDR3 is 12 residues. V lost 3 bases, J lost 5 bases, and 7 bases lay in between.